This T cell receptor beta chain originates from a study of cytomegalovirus exposure and HLA in healthy donors. The CDR3 loop spans 15 amino acids. The germline V gene encodes CDR1 SGHRS and CDR2 YFSETQ. Trimming took 4 bases from V and 9 from J; bases not matched to a gene: 10. The PCR ran on 60 Vbeta and 13 Jbeta primers. Sequencing used immunoSEQ multiplex PCR; TCRdb keeps in-frame clones, though not all of them. The data show 100,000 or so clones, approximately 80% seen once. The source is a female donor in good health and CMV-seropositive. This chain uses TRBV5-1 with TRBJ2-1, with 10 bases aligning to TRBD2. Sequenced input: PBMCs. This chain's CDR3 is CASSLVLAGEGEQFF. The CDR3 bases are TGCGCCAGCAGCCTTGTCCTAGCGGGAGAGGGTGAGCAGTTCTTC.